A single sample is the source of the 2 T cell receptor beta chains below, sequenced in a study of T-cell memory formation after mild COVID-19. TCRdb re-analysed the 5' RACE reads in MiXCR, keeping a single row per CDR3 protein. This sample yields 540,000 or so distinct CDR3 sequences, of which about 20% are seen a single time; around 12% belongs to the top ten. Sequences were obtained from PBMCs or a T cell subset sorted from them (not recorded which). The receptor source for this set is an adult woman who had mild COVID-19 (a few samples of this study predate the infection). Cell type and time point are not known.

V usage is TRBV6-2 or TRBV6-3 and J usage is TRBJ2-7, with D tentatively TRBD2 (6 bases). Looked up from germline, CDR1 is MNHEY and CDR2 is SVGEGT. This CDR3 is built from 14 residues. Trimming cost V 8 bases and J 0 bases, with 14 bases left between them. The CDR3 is CASGRDSVSYEQYF. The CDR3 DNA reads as TGTGCCAGCGGGCGGGACTCGGTCTCCTACGAGCAGTACTTC.

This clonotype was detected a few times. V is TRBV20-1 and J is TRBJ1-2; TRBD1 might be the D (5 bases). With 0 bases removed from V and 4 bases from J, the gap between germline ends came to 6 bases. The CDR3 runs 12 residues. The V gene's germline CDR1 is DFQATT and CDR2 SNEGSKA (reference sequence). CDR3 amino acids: CSARDDSYGYTF. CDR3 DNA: TGCAGTGCTAGAGACGACAGCTATGGCTACACCTTC.